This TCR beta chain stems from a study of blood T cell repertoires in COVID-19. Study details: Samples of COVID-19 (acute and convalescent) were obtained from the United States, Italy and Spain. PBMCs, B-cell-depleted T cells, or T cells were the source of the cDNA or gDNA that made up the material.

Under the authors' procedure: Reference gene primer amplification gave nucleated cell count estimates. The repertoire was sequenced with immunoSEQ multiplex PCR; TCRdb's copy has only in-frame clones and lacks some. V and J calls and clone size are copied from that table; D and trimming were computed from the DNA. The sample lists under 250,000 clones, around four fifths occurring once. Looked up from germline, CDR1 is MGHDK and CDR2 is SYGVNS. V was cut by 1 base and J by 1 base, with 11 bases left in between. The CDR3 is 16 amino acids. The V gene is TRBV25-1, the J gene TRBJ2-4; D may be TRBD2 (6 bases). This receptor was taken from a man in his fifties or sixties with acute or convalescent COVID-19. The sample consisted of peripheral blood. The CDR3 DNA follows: TGTGCCAGCAGTGAATCCGGGAGTTGGGCCAAAAACATTCAGTACTTC. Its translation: CASSESGSWAKNIQYF. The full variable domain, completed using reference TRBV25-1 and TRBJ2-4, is EADIYQTPRYLVIGTGKKITLECSQTMGHDKMYWYQQDPGMELHLIHYSYGVNSTEKGDLSSESTVSRIRTEHFPLTLESARPSHTSQYLCASSESGSWAKNIQYFGAGTRLSVL.